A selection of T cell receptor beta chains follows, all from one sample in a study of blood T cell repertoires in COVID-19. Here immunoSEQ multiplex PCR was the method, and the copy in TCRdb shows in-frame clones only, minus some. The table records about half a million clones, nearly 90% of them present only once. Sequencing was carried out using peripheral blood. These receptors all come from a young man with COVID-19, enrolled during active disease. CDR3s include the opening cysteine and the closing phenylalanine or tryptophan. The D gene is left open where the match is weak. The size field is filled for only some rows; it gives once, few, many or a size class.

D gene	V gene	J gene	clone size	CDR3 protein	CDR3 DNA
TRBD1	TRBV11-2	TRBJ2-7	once	CASSLEQGVREQYF	TGTGCCAGCAGCTTAGAACAGGGGGTGCGCGAGCAGTACTTC
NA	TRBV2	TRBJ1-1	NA	CASSEAPGGTEAFF	TGTGCCAGCAGTGAAGCGCCCGGTGGCACTGAAGCTTTCTTT
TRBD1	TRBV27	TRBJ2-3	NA	CASSSWTGDSDTQYF	TGTGCCAGCAGTTCCTGGACAGGGGATTCAGATACGCAGTATTTT
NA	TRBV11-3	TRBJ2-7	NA	CASSRKAGEQYF	TGTGCCAGCAGTCGAAAAGCGGGTGAGCAGTACTTC
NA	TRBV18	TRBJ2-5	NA	CASSPPSRPQETQYF	TGTGCCAGCTCACCACCGTCCAGGCCGCAAGAGACCCAGTACTTC
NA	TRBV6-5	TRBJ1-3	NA	CASNFDRIAGNTIYF	TGTGCCAGCAATTTCGACAGAATAGCAGGAAACACCATATATTTT
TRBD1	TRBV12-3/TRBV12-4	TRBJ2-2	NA	CASSTTGAGELFF	TGTGCCAGCAGTACCACAGGGGCCGGGGAGCTGTTTTTT
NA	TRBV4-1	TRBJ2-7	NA	CASSQERGSYEQYF	TGCGCCAGCAGCCAAGAACGGGGCTCCTACGAGCAGTACTTC
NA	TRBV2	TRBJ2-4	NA	CASSGLVTKNIQYF	TGTGCCAGCAGCGGACTGGTAACGAAAAACATTCAGTACTTC
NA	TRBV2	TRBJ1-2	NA	CASSGRDAGGYTF	TGTGCCAGCAGTGGACGGGACGCGGGGGGCTACACCTTC
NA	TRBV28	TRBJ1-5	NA	CASSTLRGKDQPQHF	TGTGCCAGCAGTACACTAAGAGGAAAGGATCAGCCCCAGCATTTT
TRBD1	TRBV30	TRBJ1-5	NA	CAWSVQGLSNQPQHF	TGTGCCTGGAGTGTACAGGGGTTGAGCAATCAGCCCCAGCATTTT
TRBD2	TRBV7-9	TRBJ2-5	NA	CASSLVLAGNQETQYF	TGTGCCAGCAGCTTAGTTTTAGCGGGCAACCAAGAGACCCAGTACTTC
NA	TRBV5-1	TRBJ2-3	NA	CASSLSGQETDTQYF	TGCGCCAGCAGCTTGTCAGGGCAGGAGACAGATACGCAGTATTTT
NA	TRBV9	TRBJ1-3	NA	CASSVGQPGGNTIYF	TGTGCCAGCAGCGTAGGGCAGCCGGGGGGAAACACCATATATTTT
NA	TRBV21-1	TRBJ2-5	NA	CASSKGGYRKETQYF	TGTGCCAGCAGCAAAGGGGGTTACAGGAAAGAGACCCAGTACTTC
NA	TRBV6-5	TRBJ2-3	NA	CASSYSSLDTQYF	TGTGCCAGCAGTTACTCCTCGTTGGATACGCAGTATTTT
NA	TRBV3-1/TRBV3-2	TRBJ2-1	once	CASSFLGGLGEEEQFF	TGTGCCAGCAGCTTCTTAGGCGGTCTGGGGGAGGAGGAGCAGTTCTTC
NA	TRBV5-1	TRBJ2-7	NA	CASSAGRSYEQYF	TGCGCCAGCAGCGCGGGACGTTCATACGAGCAGTACTTC
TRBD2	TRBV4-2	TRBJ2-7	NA	CASSPNSGVLYEQYF	TGTGCCAGCAGCCCGAATAGCGGGGTTCTCTACGAGCAGTACTTC
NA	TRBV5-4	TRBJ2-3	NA	CASSFGRFMGPDTQYF	TGTGCCAGCAGCTTTGGGCGTTTCATGGGGCCAGATACGCAGTATTTT
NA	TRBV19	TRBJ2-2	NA	CASSLTGLNTGELFF	TGTGCCAGTTCACTCACAGGATTGAACACCGGGGAGCTGTTTTTT
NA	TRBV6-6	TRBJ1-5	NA	CASSYRREPQHF	TGTGCCAGCAGTTACAGGAGAGAGCCCCAGCATTTT
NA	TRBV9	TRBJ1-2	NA	CASTPDSSNYGYTF	TGTGCCAGCACGCCGGACAGCTCTAACTATGGCTACACCTTC
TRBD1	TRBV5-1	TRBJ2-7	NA	CASSLGTGGEQYF	TGCGCCAGCAGCTTGGGGACAGGGGGCGAGCAGTACTTC
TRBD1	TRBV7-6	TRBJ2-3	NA	CASSDRDRGVDTQYF	TGTGCCAGCAGCGACCGGGACAGGGGAGTAGATACGCAGTATTTT
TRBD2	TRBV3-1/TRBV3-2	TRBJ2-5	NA	CASSHPGGLAGAQETQYF	TGTGCCAGCAGCCACCCGGGGGGACTAGCGGGGGCCCAAGAGACCCAGTACTTC
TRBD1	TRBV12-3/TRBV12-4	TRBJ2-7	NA	CASRQGGFYEQYF	TGTGCCAGCAGACAGGGGGGATTCTACGAGCAGTACTTC
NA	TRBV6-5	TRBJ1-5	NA	CASTSNSNQPQHF	TGTGCCAGCACATCCAATAGCAATCAGCCCCAGCATTTT
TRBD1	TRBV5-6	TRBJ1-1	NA	CASIRTGLDTEAFF	TGTGCCAGCATCCGGACAGGTTTGGACACTGAAGCTTTCTTT
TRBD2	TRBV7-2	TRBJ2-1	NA	CASSQIAGYYNEQFF	TGTGCCAGCAGCCAGATAGCGGGGTACTACAATGAGCAGTTCTTC
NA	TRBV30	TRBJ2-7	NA	CAWSVRGFYEQYF	TGTGCCTGGAGTGTAAGGGGGTTCTACGAGCAGTACTTC
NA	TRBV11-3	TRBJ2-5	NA	CASSLPGQETQYF	TGTGCCAGCAGCTTACCAGGGCAAGAGACCCAGTACTTC
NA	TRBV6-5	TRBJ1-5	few	CATIRTADQPQHF	TGTGCCACTATACGGACAGCGGATCAGCCCCAGCATTTT
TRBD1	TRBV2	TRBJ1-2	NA	CATDRQGLYGYTF	TGTGCCACTGATAGACAGGGTTTATATGGCTACACCTTC
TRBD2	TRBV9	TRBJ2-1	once	CASSAGPIAGTNNEQFF	TGTGCCAGCAGCGCGGGTCCAATAGCGGGAACTAACAATGAGCAGTTCTTC
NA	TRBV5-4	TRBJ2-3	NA	CASSPQIGADTQYF	TGTGCCAGCAGCCCACAAATCGGGGCAGATACGCAGTATTTT
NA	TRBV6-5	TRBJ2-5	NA	CASSQGLDRTQYF	TGTGCCAGCAGTCAGGGACTGGATCGGACCCAGTACTTC
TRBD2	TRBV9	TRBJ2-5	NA	CASSPWTSGSLETQYF	TGTGCCAGCAGCCCGTGGACTAGCGGGAGTCTTGAGACCCAGTACTTC
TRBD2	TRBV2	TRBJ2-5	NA	CASSPESGGGGTQYF	TGTGCCAGCAGCCCCGAGTCCGGCGGGGGGGGGACCCAGTACTTC
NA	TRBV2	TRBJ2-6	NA	CASQVGGSGANVLTF	TGTGCCAGCCAAGTCGGGGGATCTGGGGCCAACGTCCTGACTTTC
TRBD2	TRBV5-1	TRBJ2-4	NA	CASSFLPGTSGSRGNIQYF	TGCGCCAGCAGCTTTCTACCCGGGACTAGCGGGAGTAGGGGAAACATTCAGTACTTC
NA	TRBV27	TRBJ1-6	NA	CASSPPPMDTLHF	TGTGCCAGCAGTCCCCCCCCCATGGACACCCTCCACTTT
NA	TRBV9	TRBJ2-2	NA	CASNYGPGELFF	TGTGCCAGCAACTACGGTCCCGGGGAGCTGTTTTTT
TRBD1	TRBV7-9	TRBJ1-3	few	CASSPGQASGNTIYF	TGTGCCAGCAGCCCAGGACAGGCTTCTGGAAACACCATATATTTT
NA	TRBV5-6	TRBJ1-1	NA	CASSFYRVETEAFF	TGTGCCAGCAGCTTCTACAGGGTGGAAACTGAAGCTTTCTTT
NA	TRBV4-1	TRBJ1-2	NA	CASSQEWAGGYTF	TGCGCCAGCAGCCAAGAATGGGCAGGTGGCTACACCTTC
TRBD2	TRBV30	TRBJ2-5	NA	CAWSPSSSGLETQYF	TGTGCCTGGAGCCCTTCTTCTAGCGGCCTGGAGACCCAGTACTTC
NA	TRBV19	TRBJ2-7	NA	CASSIAPGLSSYEQYF	TGTGCCAGTAGTATAGCCCCGGGACTTAGCTCCTACGAGCAGTACTTC
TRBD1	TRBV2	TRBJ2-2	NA	CASSLQGAVTGELFF	TGTGCCAGCAGTTTACAGGGGGCGGTCACCGGGGAGCTGTTTTTT
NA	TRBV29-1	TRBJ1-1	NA	CSVEGETGEAFF	TGCAGCGTTGAAGGGGAAACAGGAGAAGCTTTCTTT
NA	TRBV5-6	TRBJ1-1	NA	CASTRGTEAFF	TGTGCCAGCACAAGAGGTACTGAAGCTTTCTTT
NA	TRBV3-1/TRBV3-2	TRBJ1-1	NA	CASSRPGILGGTEAFF	TGTGCCAGCAGCCGACCAGGAATCCTGGGGGGCACTGAAGCTTTCTTT
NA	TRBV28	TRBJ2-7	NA	CASSQTYEQYF	TGTGCCAGCAGTCAAACCTACGAGCAGTACTTC
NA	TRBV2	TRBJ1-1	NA	CASSENSRVSTEAFF	TGTGCCAGCAGTGAAAACTCCAGGGTGAGCACTGAAGCTTTCTTT
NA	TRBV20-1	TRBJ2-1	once	CSASRGGANNEQFF	TGCAGTGCTAGTCGAGGGGGGGCAAACAATGAGCAGTTCTTC
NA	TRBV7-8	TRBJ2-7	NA	CASSLGSGQLSYEQYF	TGTGCCAGCAGCTTAGGGTCAGGACAACTATCCTACGAGCAGTACTTC
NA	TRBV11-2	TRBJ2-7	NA	CASSLWRQFSRAEVYEQYF	TGTGCCAGCAGCTTATGGCGACAGTTCTCCAGAGCCGAAGTTTACGAGCAGTACTTC